A selection of T cell receptor beta chains follows, all from one sample in a study of cytomegalovirus exposure and HLA in healthy donors. Data came from immunoSEQ multiplex PCR; TCRdb stores just in-frame clones and leaves some out. This repertoire shows about 70,000 clones, 75% to 90% found once; its top ten account for just under 2%. Sequenced sample: PBMCs. Receptors originate from a woman under 40 in good health and CMV-seronegative. CDR3s include the opening cysteine and the closing phenylalanine or tryptophan. Each record gives: J gene, D gene, V gene, clone size, CDR3 DNA, CDR3 protein. D genes are given only for firm matches. Clone size appears in some rows only: once, few, many, or a class for an expanded clone.

TRBJ2-7 NA TRBV7-9 NA TGTGCCAGCAGCCCTCTCTACGAGCAGTACTTC CASSPLYEQYF
TRBJ1-2 NA TRBV7-7 few TGTGCTAGCAGCTTTAGTCCCCTGGACAGTATTTACTATGGCTACACCTTC CASSFSPLDSIYYGYTF
TRBJ2-2 NA TRBV13 NA TGTGCCAGCCGGGGGACCTTAACGAACACCGGGGAGCTGTTTTTT CASRGTLTNTGELFF
TRBJ2-5 NA TRBV5-1 NA TGCGCCAGCAAACTCGCGGGCAAAGAGACCCAGTACTTC CASKLAGKETQYF
TRBJ2-7 NA TRBV27 once TGTGCCAGCAGTCCCCGAGCATCCTACGAGCAGTACTTC CASSPRASYEQYF
TRBJ2-7 TRBD2 TRBV28 NA TGTGCCAGCAGAACCGGGACTATCTCCTACGAGCAGTACTTC CASRTGTISYEQYF
TRBJ2-7 TRBD1 TRBV27 NA TGTGCCAGCCAAACCGGGACAGGCCCCTACGAGCAGTACTTC CASQTGTGPYEQYF
TRBJ1-5 TRBD1 TRBV18 NA TGTGCCAGCTCACCCTTGACAGGGCCCAATCAGCCCCAGCATTTT CASSPLTGPNQPQHF
TRBJ1-6 NA TRBV4-3 NA TGCGCCAGCAGCCAACTTCAGGGTAACTATAATTCACCCCTCCACTTT CASSQLQGNYNSPLHF
TRBJ2-7 TRBD1 TRBV7-9 NA TGTGCCAGCAGCCCTCCTCGGACAGGGCCCTACGAGCAGTACTTC CASSPPRTGPYEQYF
TRBJ2-5 TRBD1 TRBV4-3 NA TGCGCCAGCAGCCAAGAGGGGACAGGGGTTCGGAGACAAGAGACCCAGTACTTC CASSQEGTGVRRQETQYF
TRBJ1-1 NA TRBV2 NA TGTGCCAGCAGTGAAAGGGGCTCACCTTGGAGTGAAGCTTTCTTT CASSERGSPWSEAFF
TRBJ2-1 TRBD2 TRBV29-1 NA TGCAGCGTACGTGGGACTAGCGGGAGGACTCAGTCCTACAATGAGCAGTTCTTC CSVRGTSGRTQSYNEQFF